This entry is about one TCR beta chain. Profiling relied on immunoSEQ multiplex PCR, and the TCRdb table lists in-frame clones only, not all of them. Altogether about 440,000 clones are present, less than 95% being singletons, with the ten largest covering approximately 4.5%. This CDR3 is built from 14 residues. Germline V gives CDR1 MDHEN, CDR2 SYDVKM. V gave up 5 bases and J gave up 6 bases, with 16 bases separating them. This entry is derived from a study of Ad26.COV2.S vaccination and SARS-CoV-2 variants. Treatment denoted: approximately 18 received Ad26.COV2.S at low or high dose, single or two shots; roughly 5 received placebo; per-sample allocation not given. It was on day 63 after the first vaccine or placebo injection that samples were taken.

The chain combines TRBV28 with TRBJ1-1, with D hard to call. The receptor's source is a person aged 18-65 years who received the Ad26.COV2.S COVID-19 vaccine or a placebo. This specimen consisted of peripheral blood, obtained in a trial of Ad26.COV2.S vaccine versus placebo. The CDR3 protein is CASSPSRRKSEAFF. CDR3 DNA sequence: TGTGCCAGCAGTCCCAGCCGACGGAAGTCTGAAGCTTTCTTT.